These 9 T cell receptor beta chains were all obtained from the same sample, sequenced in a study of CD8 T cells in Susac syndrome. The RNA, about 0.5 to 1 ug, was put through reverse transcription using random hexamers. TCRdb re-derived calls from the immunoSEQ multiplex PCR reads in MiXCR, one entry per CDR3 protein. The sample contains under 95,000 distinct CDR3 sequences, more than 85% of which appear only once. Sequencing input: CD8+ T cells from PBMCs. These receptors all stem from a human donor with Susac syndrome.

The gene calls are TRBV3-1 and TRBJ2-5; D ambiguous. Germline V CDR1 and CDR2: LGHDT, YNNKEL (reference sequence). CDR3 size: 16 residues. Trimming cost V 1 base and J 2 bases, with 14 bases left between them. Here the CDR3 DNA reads TGTGCCAGCAGCCAAGGAGGCCGGAGACGGCAAGAGACCCAGTACTTC. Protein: CASSQGGRRRQETQYF.

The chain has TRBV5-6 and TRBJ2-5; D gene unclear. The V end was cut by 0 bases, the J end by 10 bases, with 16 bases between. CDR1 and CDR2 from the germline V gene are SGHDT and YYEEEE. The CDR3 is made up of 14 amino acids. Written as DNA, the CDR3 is TGTGCCAGCAGCTTGGGCCGAACCCTATGGGGCCAGTACTTC. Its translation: CASSLGRTLWGQYF.

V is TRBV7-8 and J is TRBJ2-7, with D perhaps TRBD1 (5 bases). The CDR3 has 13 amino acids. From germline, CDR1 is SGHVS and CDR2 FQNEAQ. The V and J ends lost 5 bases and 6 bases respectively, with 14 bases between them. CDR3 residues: CASSTGQGSEQYF. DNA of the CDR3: TGTGCCAGCAGCACCGGGCAGGGCAGCGAGCAGTACTTC.

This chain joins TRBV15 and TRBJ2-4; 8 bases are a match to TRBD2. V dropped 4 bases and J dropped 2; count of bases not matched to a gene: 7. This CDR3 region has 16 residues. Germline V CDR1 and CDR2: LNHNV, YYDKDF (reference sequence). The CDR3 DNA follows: TGTGCCACCAGCATTCTCCGGGAGGGGCCCAAAAACATTCAGTACTTC. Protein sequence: CATSILREGPKNIQYF.

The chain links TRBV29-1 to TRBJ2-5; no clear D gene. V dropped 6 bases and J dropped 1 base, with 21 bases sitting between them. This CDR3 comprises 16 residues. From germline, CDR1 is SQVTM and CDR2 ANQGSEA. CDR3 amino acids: CSVPAPDPSGQETQYF. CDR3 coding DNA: TGCAGCGTCCCAGCACCGGACCCTTCGGGCCAAGAGACCCAGTACTTC.

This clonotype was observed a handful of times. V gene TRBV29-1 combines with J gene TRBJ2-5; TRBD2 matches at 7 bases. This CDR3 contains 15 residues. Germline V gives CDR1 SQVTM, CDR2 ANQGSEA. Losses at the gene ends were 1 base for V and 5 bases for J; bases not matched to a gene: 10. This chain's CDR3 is CSVEATSDGSETQYF. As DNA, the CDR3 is TGCAGCGTTGAAGCTACTAGCGACGGTTCGGAGACCCAGTACTTC.

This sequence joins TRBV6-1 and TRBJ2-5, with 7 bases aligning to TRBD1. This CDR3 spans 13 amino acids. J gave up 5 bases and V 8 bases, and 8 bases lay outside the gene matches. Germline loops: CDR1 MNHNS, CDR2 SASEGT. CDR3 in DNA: TGTGCCAGCGGGGACAGATATGGGGAGACCCAGTACTTC. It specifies CASGDRYGETQYF.

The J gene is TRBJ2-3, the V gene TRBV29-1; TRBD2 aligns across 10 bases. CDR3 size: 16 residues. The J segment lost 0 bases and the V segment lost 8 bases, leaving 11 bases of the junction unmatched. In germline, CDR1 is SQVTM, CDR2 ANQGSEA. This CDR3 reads CSTPGTSETSTDTQYF. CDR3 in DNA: TGCAGCACCCCCGGGACTAGCGAGACTAGCACAGATACGCAGTATTTT.

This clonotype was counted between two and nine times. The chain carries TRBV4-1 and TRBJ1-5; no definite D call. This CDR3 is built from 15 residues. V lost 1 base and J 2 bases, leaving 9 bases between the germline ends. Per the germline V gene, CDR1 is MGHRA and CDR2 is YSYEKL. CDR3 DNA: TGCGCCAGCAGCCAAGTTGGAGCAGGCAATCAGCCCCAGCATTTT. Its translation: CASSQVGAGNQPQHF.